These 20 T cell receptor beta chains share one sample of origin, sequenced in a study of blood T cell repertoires in COVID-19 (dated by TCRdb to between 2020 and 2021). Library prep was done by the immunoSEQ multiplex PCR assay. TCRdb obtained this table from immuneACCESS and retained in-frame rearrangements with V and J assigned. These tables miss some clones; where compared with another copy, unresolved V genes account for less than half of the shortfall, and the remainder is unexplained. The sample contains about 350,000 clones, roughly 87% of them found a single time. The ten largest make up just over 9.5% of the sample. Sequencing used peripheral blood. The receptor source for this set is a man in his thirties or forties with COVID-19, enrolled during active disease.

This clone was seen a handful of times. The V gene is TRBV7-3, the J gene TRBJ1-2; D perhaps matches TRBD1 (5 bases). Per the germline V gene, CDR1 is SGHTA and CDR2 is FQGTGA. This CDR3 comprises 15 residues. The germline V and J ends were trimmed by 2 bases and 4 bases, with 14 bases remaining between them. The CDR3 DNA sequence: TGTGCCAGCAGCTTAGAAACAGGATGGGCCTATGGCTACACCTTC. Translation: CASSLETGWAYGYTF.

The chain carries TRBV7-9 and TRBJ1-2; 7 bases align to TRBD1. Germline V gene sequence: CDR1 SEHNR, CDR2 FQNEAQ (reference sequence). CDR3 length: 14 residues. The J segment lost 4 bases and the V segment lost 6 bases, leaving 8 bases of the junction unmatched. CDR3 sequence (DNA): TGTGCCAGCAGAGGGACAGCCGACCTCTATGGCTACACCTTC. It yields the protein CASRGTADLYGYTF.

This clone was seen only once. The chain links TRBV30 to TRBJ1-2; D possibly corresponds to TRBD1 (5 bases). This CDR3 has 12 residues. CDR1 and CDR2 (germline): GTSNPN, SVGIG (reference sequence). The V end lost 4 bases, the J end lost 8 bases, and 14 bases lay between the germline ends. The CDR3 sequence is CAWTEGGEGYTF. DNA for the CDR3: TGTGCCTGGACCGAAGGAGGGGAAGGCTACACCTTC.

The chain is built from TRBV2 and TRBJ2-5; D perhaps matches TRBD1 (7 bases). Germline-derived CDR1 and CDR2 are SNHLY and FYNNEI. The CDR3 covers 16 residues. V gave up 2 bases and J gave up 5 bases, with 18 bases separating them. CDR3 sequence (DNA): TGTGCCAGCAGTGAAAGAATGGGCAGGGGGGCTGAGACCCAGTACTTC. It is translated as CASSERMGRGAETQYF.

This rearrangement joins TRBV3-1 (or the pseudogene TRBV3-2) to TRBJ1-3, with D possibly matching TRBD1 (6 bases). Germline lookup yields CDR1 LGHDT and CDR2 YNNKEL (reference sequence). Trimming removed 1 base at V and 2 bases at J, with 21 bases between. This CDR3 comprises 19 residues. CDR3 DNA sequence: TGTGCCAGCAGCCAAGTCGGAAAGGCAGGGGTGACCCCTGGAAACACCATATATTTT. It encodes CASSQVGKAGVTPGNTIYF.

The V gene is TRBV27, the J gene TRBJ2-1; tentatively, D is TRBD1 (6 bases). Germline values: CDR1 MNHEY, CDR2 SMNVEV (reference sequence). Trimming left V 5 bases short and J 1 base short, with 12 bases between. This CDR3 spans 15 amino acids. Here the CDR3 DNA reads TGTGCCAGCAGTACAGGGCCCCCTTCCTACAATGAGCAGTTCTTC. This codes for CASSTGPPSYNEQFF.

This chain links TRBV27 with TRBJ2-1, with 7 positions matching TRBD1. Germline CDR1 reads MNHEY; CDR2 reads SMNVEV (reference sequence). This CDR3 comprises 18 residues. Unmatched junction bases numbered 10, after V lost 2 bases and J lost 0 bases. The CDR3 region is CASSLREQGSLSYNEQFF. For the CDR3, the DNA is TGTGCCAGCAGTTTACGCGAACAGGGGTCGCTCTCCTACAATGAGCAGTTCTTC.

In regard to this clone: A read error may be the cause here, since a much bigger clone is one base away. Different DNA sequences within this sample yield the same CDR3. This chain uses TRBV7-8 with TRBJ1-5; a weak D match, TRBD1 (5 bases). The CDR3 contains 14 residues. CDR1 and CDR2 (germline): SGHVS, FQNEAQ. V was trimmed by 5 bases and J by 9 bases, leaving 17 bases between them. The CDR3: CASSALAAGGPQHF. DNA of the CDR3: TGTGCCAGCAGCGCTCTCGCCGCGGGGGGGCCCCAGCATTTT. Based on the CDR3 plus reference TRBV7-8 and TRBJ1-5, the full variable domain is GAGVSQSPRYKVAKRGQDVALRCDPISGHVSLFWYQQALGQGPEFLTYFQNEAQLDKSGLPSDRFFAERPEGSVSTLKIQRTQQEDSAVYLCASSALAAGGPQHFGDGTRLSIL.

In this sample, this clone turned up a few times. The V gene is TRBV7-9, the J gene TRBJ1-3; a weak D match, TRBD1 (5 bases). Germline loops: CDR1 SEHNR, CDR2 FQNEAQ (reference sequence). V lost 3 bases and J 1 base, leaving 7 bases between the germline ends. The CDR3 sequence is 14 residues long. The CDR3 is CASSFQGSGNTIYF. The DNA for the CDR3 is TGTGCCAGCAGCTTCCAGGGATCTGGAAACACCATATATTTT.

The CDR3 DNA is TGCGCCAGCAGCTTGTCGGGCGGGACTAGCTTGAGGAAGACCCAGTACTTC. Translated, it gives CASSLSGGTSLRKTQYF. The chain joins TRBV5-1 to TRBJ2-5; TRBD2 matches 9 bases. This CDR3 comprises 17 residues. With V trimmed by 1 base and J by 6 bases, 13 bases remained unmatched. CDR1 is SGHRS, CDR2 YFSETQ, per germline.

The chain employs TRBV28 and TRBJ1-1, with D possibly being TRBD1 (6 bases). The CDR3 is 16 residues long. Germline V gene lookup returns CDR1 MDHEN and CDR2 SYDVKM. V lost 7 bases, J lost 3 bases, and 21 bases lay in between. CDR3 region: CASTPPGVRGDTEAFF. The DNA of the CDR3 is TGTGCCAGCACCCCCCCCGGGGTCAGGGGAGACACTGAAGCTTTCTTT.

V gene TRBV6-5 combines with J gene TRBJ2-7, with 8 bases aligning to TRBD1. The germline gives CDR1 MNHEY, CDR2 SVGAGI. Trimming removed 6 bases from V and 5 bases from J; junction bases left unmatched: 6. The CDR3 is 13 amino acids. The CDR3 region is CASSPQGAHEQYF. CDR3 sequence (DNA): TGTGCCAGCAGCCCCCAGGGGGCCCACGAGCAGTACTTC.

The chain carries TRBV30 and TRBJ1-4, with D possibly TRBD1 on 5 matching bases. The V gene's germline CDR1 is GTSNPN and CDR2 SVGIG (reference sequence). Between the trimmed V and J ends, which lost 2 bases and 8 bases, there was a span of 12 bases. CDR3 length: 13 residues. The CDR3 reads CAWSLVGGEKLFF. Here the CDR3 DNA reads TGTGCCTGGAGTCTCGTCGGGGGGGAAAAACTGTTTTTT.

The chain uses TRBV29-1 and TRBJ2-7; 7 bases are a match to TRBD1. The CDR3 runs to 13 residues. CDR1 is SQVTM and CDR2 is ANQGSEA in the germline V gene. J gave up 2 bases and V 7 bases, and 8 bases lay outside the gene matches. The CDR3 DNA sequence: TGCAGCGCCTCACGACAGGGAGCCTACGAGCAGTACTTC. Translation: CSASRQGAYEQYF.

The rearrangement uses TRBV5-8 and TRBJ1-2, with TRBD1 matching 11 bases. CDR3 size: 15 residues. The germline V gene encodes CDR1 SGHTS and CDR2 YDEGEE. After removal of 4 bases from V and 2 bases from J, the junction contained 4 bases not matched to a gene. CDR3 residues: CASSPGQGVNYGYTF. DNA of the CDR3: TGTGCCAGCAGCCCGGGACAGGGGGTAAACTATGGCTACACCTTC.

V is TRBV10-3 and J is TRBJ1-4; TRBD1 matches 9 bases. The junction had 8 bases not matched to a gene; V was cut back by 4 bases and J by 5 bases. The V gene's germline CDR1 is ENHRY and CDR2 SYGVKD. CDR3 length: 16 residues. CDR3 protein: CAISGGTGTGNEKLFF. DNA of the CDR3: TGTGCCATCAGTGGAGGAACCGGGACAGGGAATGAAAAACTGTTTTTT.

Remarks on this clone: Its ends do not fully match the called genes, so a read error is possible. The same CDR3 arises from other DNA sequences in this sample as well. The chain uses TRBV18 and TRBJ2-6; D possibly corresponds to TRBD1 (5 bases). CDR1 and CDR2 (germline): KGHSH, LQKENI. CDR3 length: 15 residues. The CDR3 is CASSQGRAGANVLTF. CDR3 nucleotide sequence: TGCGCCAGCTCACAAGGCAGGGCCGGGGCCAACGTCCTGACTTTC. Drawing the rest from reference TRBV18 and TRBJ2-6, the complete variable domain is NAGVMQNPRHLVRRRGQEARLRCSPMKGHSHVYWYRQLPEEGLKFMVYLQKENIIDESGMPKERFSAEFPKEGPSILRIQQVVRGDSAAYFCASSQGRAGANVLTFGAGSRLTVL.

The chain uses TRBV24-1 and TRBJ1-2, with 10 bases identical to TRBD1. Trimming cost V 2 bases and J 8 bases; bases outside gene matches: 19. This CDR3 contains 19 residues. Germline V gene sequence: CDR1 KGHDR, CDR2 SFDVKD. The DNA of the CDR3 is TGTGCCACCAGTGATTCCGGGACCGGGACAGGGGTCGGCTTCCGAGGCTACACCTTC. This translates into CATSDSGTGTGVGFRGYTF.

In this sample, this clone turned up a few times. This chain joins TRBV7-3 and TRBJ2-2; D is ambiguous. Germline CDR1 SGHTA, CDR2 FQGTGA. V lost 5 bases and J lost 1, with 5 bases in between. CDR3 length: 13 amino acids. CDR3 in amino acids: CASSHGNTGELFF. The CDR3 nucleotides are TGTGCCAGCAGCCACGGGAACACCGGGGAGCTGTTTTTT.

The chain combines TRBV6-5 with TRBJ2-7; D is uncertain. This CDR3 spans 15 amino acids. Germline V CDR1 and CDR2: MNHEY, SVGAGI. Between the trimmed V and J ends, which lost 4 bases and 5 bases, there was a span of 18 bases. The CDR3 DNA sequence: TGTGCCAGCAGTTCGGTGGTAACTCCCATAGACGAGCAGTACTTC. Its protein is CASSSVVTPIDEQYF.